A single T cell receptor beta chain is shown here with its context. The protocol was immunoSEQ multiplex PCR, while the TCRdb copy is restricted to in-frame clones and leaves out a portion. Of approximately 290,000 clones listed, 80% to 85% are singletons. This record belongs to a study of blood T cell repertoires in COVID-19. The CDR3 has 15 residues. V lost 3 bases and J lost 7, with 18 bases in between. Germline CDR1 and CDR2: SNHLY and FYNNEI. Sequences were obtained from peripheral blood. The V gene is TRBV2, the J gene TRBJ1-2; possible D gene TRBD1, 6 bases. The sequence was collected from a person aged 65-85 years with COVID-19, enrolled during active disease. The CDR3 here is CASSDSRQVVVGYTF. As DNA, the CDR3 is TGTGCCAGCAGTGATAGCCGACAGGTGGTAGTTGGCTACACCTTC.